The clone carrying this T cell receptor (beta chain) was observed a few times. The antigen is undetermined. With 6 bases clipped from V and 2 bases from J, the junction kept 7 bases outside the gene matches. CDR3 length: 15 residues. CDR1 MDHEN and CDR2 SYDVKM come from the germline V gene. The data belong to a study of naive and memory T cell subsets. Study observations and caveats: Naive repertoires, especially CD8, held a few larger clonotypes, possibly memory cells re-expressing CD45RA. No ground truth validated the naive and memory repertoire findings. Diversity fell and Gini index rose from naive through CM, EM, EMRA. Clonotypes are single alpha or beta chains, not paired receptors.

CD4+ T cell IFNgamma after overnight CMV lysate exposure gave donor CMV status. Both TRBC1 and TRBC2 were covered by a beta constant-region primer of two equimolar oligonucleotides. Four rounds of PCR amplified the ligated cDNA using nested alpha and beta constant-region primers plus SP2. From the UMI-ligation and nested PCR reads, TCRdb called clonotypes with MiXCR, one entry per CDR3 protein. Of about 150,000 distinct CDR3 sequences listed, about 23% are singletons. The receptor was derived from a human donor in good health. The rearrangement uses TRBV28 and TRBJ2-1; TRBD1 agrees at 7 bases. Material for sequencing was naive CD4+ T cells from blood. DNA of the CDR3: TGTGCCAGCAGCACCGCCGGGACAGCCTACAATGAGCAGTTCTTC. This gives the protein CASSTAGTAYNEQFF.